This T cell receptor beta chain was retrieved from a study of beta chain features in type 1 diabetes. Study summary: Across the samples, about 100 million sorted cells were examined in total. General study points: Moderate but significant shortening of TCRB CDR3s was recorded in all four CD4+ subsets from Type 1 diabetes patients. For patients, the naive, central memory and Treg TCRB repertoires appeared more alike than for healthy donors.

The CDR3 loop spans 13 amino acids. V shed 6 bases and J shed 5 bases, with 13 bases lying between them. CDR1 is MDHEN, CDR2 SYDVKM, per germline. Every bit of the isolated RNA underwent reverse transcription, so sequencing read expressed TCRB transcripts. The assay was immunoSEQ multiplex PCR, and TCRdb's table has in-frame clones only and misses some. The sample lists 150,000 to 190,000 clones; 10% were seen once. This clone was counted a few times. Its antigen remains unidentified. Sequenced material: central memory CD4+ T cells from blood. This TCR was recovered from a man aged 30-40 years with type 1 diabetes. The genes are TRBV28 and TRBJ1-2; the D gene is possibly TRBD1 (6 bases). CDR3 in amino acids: CASRDAGQYGYTF. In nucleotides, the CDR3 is TGTGCCAGCAGGGATGCTGGACAGTATGGCTACACCTTC.